This T cell receptor beta chain derives from a study of shared clonotypes between healthy human individuals. Looking at the study overall: With ages of 18 to 49, the donors were two women and three men.

Findings and limits, study-wide: Only blood underwent sampling, and tissue repertoires likely differ. Across a handful of donors, naive CD4 shared 5% to 6.5%, naive CD8 more than 3%, memory CD4 about 2.5%, memory CD8 roughly 0.37%.

Looked up from germline, CDR1 is MNHEY and CDR2 is SMNVEV (reference sequence). V was clipped by 6 bases and J by 9 bases, with 15 bases between them. The CDR3 length is 14 residues. The method was immunoSEQ multiplex PCR; TCRdb's version includes in-frame clones alone and lacks a portion of them. Of roughly 2.4 million clones in the sample, about 94% were seen once. Naive CD4+ cells were CD45RA-selected; the remaining cells were memory. With respect to this clone: The antigen is unknown.

This sequence was found in a young man in good health. Sequenced input: naive CD4+ T cells sorted from blood. Subset noted: CD45RA+ positively selected. The chain links TRBV27 to TRBJ1-6; perhaps TRBD1 as D (5 bases). The CDR3 sequence: CASRVGTPSSPLHF. CDR3 DNA: TGTGCCAGCAGGGTCGGGACCCCATCTTCACCCCTCCACTTT.